This is a list of T cell receptor beta chains from one sample in a study of cytomegalovirus exposure and HLA in healthy donors. Produced via immunoSEQ multiplex PCR; TCRdb's table is partial and in-frame only. The sample includes roughly 120,000 clones, approximately 80% seen only once; the top ten take almost 5%. Sequenced input: PBMCs. These receptors were taken from a man aged 50-59 years in good health and CMV-seropositive. CDR3s include the opening cysteine and the closing phenylalanine or tryptophan. D genes are given only for firm matches. The listing skips clone size in some rows; elsewhere it reads once, few, many or a size class.

clone size: once
D gene: .
V gene: TRBV5-4
J gene: TRBJ1-6
CDR3 DNA: TGTGCCAGCAGCCAAGAGGGCTTCTATAATTCACCCCTCCACTTT
CDR3 protein: CASSQEGFYNSPLHF

clone size: .
D gene: .
V gene: TRBV28
J gene: TRBJ1-4
CDR3 DNA: TGTGCCACCCACAGAGCAACTAATGAAAAACTGTTTTTT
CDR3 protein: CATHRATNEKLFF

clone size: .
D gene: TRBD1
V gene: TRBV29-1
J gene: TRBJ2-3
CDR3 DNA: TGCAGCGTCTGGGGACAGAGCACAGATACGCAGTATTTT
CDR3 protein: CSVWGQSTDTQYF

clone size: .
D gene: .
V gene: TRBV5-1
J gene: TRBJ1-2
CDR3 DNA: TGCGCCAGCAGCCCCGATGGGCAGAAGAATGGAGGCTACACCTTC
CDR3 protein: CASSPDGQKNGGYTF

clone size: .
D gene: .
V gene: TRBV18
J gene: TRBJ1-5
CDR3 DNA: TGTGCCAGCTCACCACGGGGGGTTCCGGGCAATCAGCCCCAGCATTTT
CDR3 protein: CASSPRGVPGNQPQHF

clone size: few
D gene: .
V gene: TRBV6-5
J gene: TRBJ1-2
CDR3 DNA: TGTGCCAGCAGTTCCGGGGTATCATATGGCTACACCTTC
CDR3 protein: CASSSGVSYGYTF

clone size: .
D gene: TRBD2
V gene: TRBV7-9
J gene: TRBJ2-1
CDR3 DNA: TGTGCCAGCAGCTTGGGCGGGAGTGTCGGAAATGAGCAGTTCTTC
CDR3 protein: CASSLGGSVGNEQFF

clone size: .
D gene: .
V gene: TRBV5-1
J gene: TRBJ2-6
CDR3 DNA: TGCGCCAGCAGCTTGACTGCTTCTGGGGCCAACGTCCTGACTTTC
CDR3 protein: CASSLTASGANVLTF

clone size: .
D gene: TRBD1
V gene: TRBV2
J gene: TRBJ1-5
CDR3 DNA: TGTGCCAGCAGTGAGTGGACAGGGGTTCAGCCCCAGCATTTT
CDR3 protein: CASSEWTGVQPQHF

clone size: .
D gene: .
V gene: TRBV10-1
J gene: TRBJ2-3
CDR3 DNA: TGCGCCAGCAGTGGACAACCCAACAGGGCAGATACGCAGTATTTT
CDR3 protein: CASSGQPNRADTQYF

clone size: .
D gene: .
V gene: TRBV5-1
J gene: TRBJ2-7
CDR3 DNA: TGCGCCAGCAGCTTGGTACCCGGGACCTACGAGCAGTACTTC
CDR3 protein: CASSLVPGTYEQYF

clone size: .
D gene: .
V gene: TRBV5-6
J gene: TRBJ1-2
CDR3 DNA: TGTGCCAGCAACCGGTTATCAATCGCAGGGAACTATGGCTACACCTTC
CDR3 protein: CASNRLSIAGNYGYTF

clone size: once
D gene: TRBD1
V gene: TRBV5-1
J gene: TRBJ2-3
CDR3 DNA: TGCGCCAGCAGTTACAGGGGCGCGGGAGATACGCAGTATTTT
CDR3 protein: CASSYRGAGDTQYF

clone size: .
D gene: TRBD1
V gene: TRBV7-2
J gene: TRBJ1-1
CDR3 DNA: TGTGCCAGCAGCTCGATAACCGGGACAGGGACTGAAGCTTTCTTT
CDR3 protein: CASSSITGTGTEAFF

clone size: .
D gene: TRBD1
V gene: TRBV5-1
J gene: TRBJ1-1
CDR3 DNA: TGCGCCAGCAGCGGACAGGTTCGGGGTACTGAAGCTTTCTTT
CDR3 protein: CASSGQVRGTEAFF

clone size: .
D gene: .
V gene: TRBV18
J gene: TRBJ1-1
CDR3 DNA: TGTGCCAGCTCACCTTCAGGGAAGAGTGAAGCTTTCTTT
CDR3 protein: CASSPSGKSEAFF

clone size: .
D gene: .
V gene: TRBV25-1
J gene: TRBJ1-3
CDR3 DNA: TGTGCCAGCAGCTCAGGCGGGGTGGGAGGAAACACCATATATTTT
CDR3 protein: CASSSGGVGGNTIYF

clone size: .
D gene: .
V gene: TRBV10-1
J gene: TRBJ1-1
CDR3 DNA: TGCGCCAGCAGTGACCAGGGCGCGAACACTGAAGCTTTCTTT
CDR3 protein: CASSDQGANTEAFF

clone size: .
D gene: .
V gene: TRBV2
J gene: TRBJ1-4
CDR3 DNA: TGTGCCAGCAGTGAAACCAAAGCCTTGGTTCCCCCTTTT
CDR3 protein: CASSETKALVPPF

clone size: .
D gene: TRBD1
V gene: TRBV4-1
J gene: TRBJ1-2
CDR3 DNA: TGCGCCAGCAGCCAACCGGACAGGGAGGTTGAAGGCTACACCTTC
CDR3 protein: CASSQPDREVEGYTF

clone size: .
D gene: TRBD1
V gene: TRBV27
J gene: TRBJ2-3
CDR3 DNA: TGTGCCAGCGGACACAGGGGGCTGGACACAGATACGCAGTATTTT
CDR3 protein: CASGHRGLDTDTQYF

clone size: .
D gene: TRBD1
V gene: TRBV18
J gene: TRBJ1-4
CDR3 DNA: TGTGCCAGCTCGCTAAACAGGGGGCAAAATGAAAAACTGTTTTTT
CDR3 protein: CASSLNRGQNEKLFF

clone size: .
D gene: TRBD2
V gene: TRBV4-1
J gene: TRBJ2-7
CDR3 DNA: TGCGCCAGCAGCCAAGATCCTAGCGGGGGAGTACGGACCTACGAGCAGTACTTC
CDR3 protein: CASSQDPSGGVRTYEQYF

clone size: .
D gene: .
V gene: TRBV9
J gene: TRBJ2-5
CDR3 DNA: TGTGCCAGCAGCGTAGACTGGACAGCACAAGAGACCCAGTACTTC
CDR3 protein: CASSVDWTAQETQYF

clone size: .
D gene: .
V gene: TRBV7-9
J gene: TRBJ2-2
CDR3 DNA: TGTGCCAGCAGCTCCCGACAGATCCCAACTACCCTAGGCACCGGGGAGCTGTTTTTT
CDR3 protein: CASSSRQIPTTLGTGELFF

clone size: few
D gene: TRBD1
V gene: TRBV6-1
J gene: TRBJ2-5
CDR3 DNA: TGTGCCAGCACTCCTGACAGGGGGCGCCCAGAGACCCAGTACTTC
CDR3 protein: CASTPDRGRPETQYF

clone size: .
D gene: .
V gene: TRBV7-2
J gene: TRBJ2-1
CDR3 DNA: TGTGCCAGCAGCCACGCAGGGGTAGGCTCCTACAATGAGCAGTTCTTC
CDR3 protein: CASSHAGVGSYNEQFF

clone size: once
D gene: TRBD1
V gene: TRBV18
J gene: TRBJ1-4
CDR3 DNA: TGTGCCAGCTCAACCGGGACAGGGGCTGAAAAACTGTTTTTT
CDR3 protein: CASSTGTGAEKLFF